The 16 T cell receptor beta chains given below trace back to one sample, sequenced in a study of T cell changes during pregnancy in multiple sclerosis (dated by TCRdb to about 2019). The library was built by means of the immunoSEQ multiplex PCR assay. Imported from immuneACCESS, the table was reduced by TCRdb to in-frame sequences with V and J called. These copies leave out some clones; in studies compared against another copy, an unresolved V gene accounts for under half, and the cause of the remainder is not known. This sample comprises about 66,000 clones, about 91% of them detected only once. Together, the top ten hold approximately 5% of the sample. The source was CD8+ T cells from peripheral blood mononuclear cells, collected before pregnancy. The receptors derive from a female donor with multiple sclerosis, enrolled in a pregnancy study.

The chain is built from TRBV13 and TRBJ2-1, with 9 bases matching TRBD1. The CDR3 has 16 residues. The ends lost 10 bases at V and 3 bases at J; junction bases unmatched: 13. CDR1 is PRHDT and CDR2 is FYEKMQ in the germline V gene (reference sequence). The CDR3 DNA is TGTGCCACCGGGCAAAACTTGGGACAGGGCTACAATGAGCAGTTCTTC. Encoded protein: CATGQNLGQGYNEQFF.

The chain recombines TRBV5-4 with TRBJ1-1; TRBD1 might be the D (6 bases). V lost 5 bases and J lost 1, with 6 bases in between. Looked up from germline, CDR1 is SGHNT and CDR2 is YYREEE (reference sequence). This CDR3 region has 12 residues. The CDR3 sequence: CASRTGNTEAFF. In nucleotides, the CDR3 is TGTGCCAGCAGGACAGGGAACACTGAAGCTTTCTTT.

The chain is built from TRBV11-3 and TRBJ2-7; TRBD1 matches 7 bases. Germline CDR1 reads SGHNT; CDR2 reads YENEEA. The length of the CDR3 is 14 residues. The ends lost 2 bases at V and 5 bases at J; junction bases unmatched: 6. This chain's CDR3 is CASSLTAQGNEQYF. The CDR3 region has the DNA TGTGCCAGCAGCTTAACGGCACAGGGGAACGAGCAGTACTTC.

The V gene is TRBV7-8, the J gene TRBJ2-1; TRBD2 matches at 12 bases. Losses at the gene ends were 8 bases for V and 4 bases for J; bases not matched to a gene: 3. CDR1 and CDR2 from the germline V gene are SGHVS and FQNEAQ. This CDR3 comprises 14 residues. The CDR3 region is CASALAGGYNEQFF. The CDR3 nucleotides read TGTGCCAGCGCCCTAGCGGGGGGGTACAATGAGCAGTTCTTC.

Details on this clone: A junction end diverges from the germline sequence, so it may reflect a read error. V and J are TRBV7-7 and TRBJ2-2; D is possibly TRBD1 (5 bases). Germline V lookup: CDR1 SSHAT, CDR2 FNYEAQ (reference sequence). CDR3 length: 16 amino acids. CDR3: CASSIGASPNTGELFF. CDR3 DNA sequence: TGTGCTAGCAGTATAGGGGCGAGTCCCAACACCGGGGAGCTGTTTTTT.

The V and J genes are TRBV6-5 and TRBJ1-5, with D hard to call. This CDR3 is built from 15 residues. CDR1 and CDR2 (germline): MNHEY, SVGAGI. V gave up 6 bases and J gave up 0 bases, with 12 bases separating them. CDR3 region: CASSPGLYSNQPQHF. CDR3 nucleotides: TGTGCCAGCAGCCCAGGACTTTATAGCAATCAGCCCCAGCATTTT.

V is TRBV5-6 and J is TRBJ2-1; D may be TRBD1 (6 bases). V lost 2 bases and J 1 base, leaving 13 bases between the germline ends. In germline, CDR1 is SGHDT, CDR2 YYEEEE. The length of the CDR3 is 16 residues. The CDR3 is CASSFSQGRSYNEQFF. CDR3 sequence (DNA): TGTGCCAGCAGCTTCTCACAGGGAAGGTCCTACAATGAGCAGTTCTTC.

This chain joins TRBV20-1 and TRBJ1-2; tentatively, D is TRBD1 (5 bases). CDR1 and CDR2 (germline): DFQATT, SNEGSKA (reference sequence). V was trimmed by 2 bases and J by 4 bases, leaving 5 bases between them. This CDR3 contains 11 residues. CDR3 loop: CSARQGYGYTF. For the CDR3, the DNA is TGCAGTGCTAGACAGGGCTATGGCTACACCTTC.

This clone is a singleton in its sample. Here the CDR3 DNA reads TGTGCCAGCAGCTTGGAGGGACTGCTGAACTATGGCTACACCTTC. This translates into CASSLEGLLNYGYTF. V usage is TRBV5-6 and J usage is TRBJ1-2; weak D call: TRBD1 (5 bases). The V and J ends lost 0 bases and 2 bases respectively, with 11 bases between them. The germline V gene has CDR1 SGHDT and CDR2 YYEEEE. The CDR3 covers 15 residues.

The chain has TRBV6-9 and TRBJ2-5; no reliable D call. Trimming took off 5 bases at V and 0 bases at J, with 10 bases between the two ends. The germline CDR1 and CDR2 sequences are MNHGY and SVAAGI. The CDR3 is 14 amino acids. The CDR3 sequence: CASSKRHNQETQYF. CDR3 nucleotide sequence: TGTGCCAGCAGTAAAAGACATAACCAAGAGACCCAGTACTTC.

The chain combines TRBV6-1 with TRBJ2-1; no definite D call. This CDR3 has 12 amino acids. Germline V gives CDR1 MNHNS, CDR2 SASEGT. Deletions cut 2 bases from V and 5 bases from J, with 4 bases between. In DNA, the CDR3 is TGTGCCAGCAGTGAACCCAACAATGAGCAGTTCTTC. This encodes CASSEPNNEQFF.

This sequence joins TRBV2 and TRBJ2-2; a possible D gene is TRBD1 (5 bases). With 8 bases removed from V and 0 bases from J, the gap between germline ends came to 10 bases. There are 14 residues in the CDR3. Looked up from germline, CDR1 is SNHLY and CDR2 is FYNNEI. The CDR3, as DNA: TGTGCCAGCTCCTGGGGCGCGAACACCGGGGAGCTGTTTTTT. It is translated as CASSWGANTGELFF.

The J gene is TRBJ1-3, the V gene TRBV7-9; possibly TRBD1 for D (5 bases). Trimming removed 4 bases at V and 0 bases at J, with 13 bases between. Germline V CDR1 and CDR2: SEHNR, FQNEAQ (reference sequence). This CDR3 is 16 amino acids long. CDR3 sequence: CASSWGDSLSGNTIYF. CDR3 nucleotides: TGTGCCAGCAGCTGGGGCGACAGCCTCTCTGGAAACACCATATATTTT.

This sequence joins TRBV5-8 and TRBJ2-5; 11 bases map to TRBD1. The germline V gene has CDR1 SGHTS and CDR2 YDEGEE. This CDR3 is built from 15 residues. V trimming: 4 bases; J trimming: 4 bases; junction bases outside the gene matches: 6. The CDR3 DNA is TGTGCCAGCAGCACCGGACAGGGGGCACGAGAGACCCAGTACTTC. Protein sequence: CASSTGQGARETQYF. Variable domain in full (rest from reference TRBV5-8 and TRBJ2-5): EAGVTQSPTHLIKTRGQQATLRCSPISGHTSVYWYQQALGLGLQFLLWYDEGEERNRGNFPPRFSGRQFPNYSSELNVNALELEDSALYLCASSTGQGARETQYFGPGTRLLVL.

About this clone itself: A junction end diverges from the germline sequence, so it may reflect a read error. The chain couples TRBV7-7 to TRBJ1-3, with 8 bases fitting TRBD1. From germline, CDR1 is SSHAT and CDR2 FNYEAQ (reference sequence). The CDR3 loop spans 15 amino acids. CDR3 sequence (DNA): TGTGCTAGCAGCTTAGACGACAGGGGCAAAAACACCATATATTTT. Its protein is CASSLDDRGKNTIYF.

The genes are TRBV5-6 and TRBJ2-5, with 13 bases fitting TRBD2. Trimming at V came to 3 bases and at J to 2 bases, leaving 7 bases not matched to a gene. The CDR3 runs 17 residues. The V gene's germline CDR1 is SGHDT and CDR2 YYEEEE. CDR3 DNA: TGTGCCAGCAGCTACAGGACTAGCGGGGGCCGGCAAGAGACCCAGTACTTC. Translated: CASSYRTSGGRQETQYF.